The source of this TCR beta chain is a study of blood T cells in healthy people across ages. Study-level points and caveats: Naive CD4+ cells and diversity were both higher in long-lived donors than in aged donors. Correlation between TCR beta diversity and naive T cell percentage was strong. Using unsorted PBMCs precluded a conclusive naive versus antigen-experienced comparison.

This clonotype was recorded a few times. Antigen unknown. Primers used in a second PCR of about 6 to 11 cycles were a sample-barcoded 5' primer and a J-beta primer mix. The authors tagged each cDNA molecule using a template-switch adaptor with 12 random nucleotides. MiXCR, run by TCRdb on the 5' RACE reads, gives a single entry per CDR3 protein. The sample lists about 1.5 million distinct CDR3 sequences, roughly two fifths seen once, with roughly 3.7% in the top ten. The germline gives CDR1 MNHEY, CDR2 SMNVEV (reference sequence). The CDR3 is 16 amino acids. The germline V and J ends were trimmed by 5 bases and 7 bases, with 21 bases remaining between them.

Input material: blood. The chain has TRBV27 and TRBJ2-1; D might be TRBD2 (6 bases). This sequence was found in a young woman in good health. CDR3 nucleotide sequence: TGTGCCAGCAGTCCCTATGGGGCGGGGCCCTTAAATGAGCAGTTCTTC. It yields the protein CASSPYGAGPLNEQFF.